This TCR beta chain is from a study of control samples from healthy donors and cancer patients. TCRdb keeps only in-frame clones here, not all; method: immunoSEQ multiplex PCR. The sample shows tens of thousands of clones, around 90% of them seen only once. This CDR3 contains 13 residues. V was trimmed by 3 bases and J by 9 bases, leaving 9 bases between them. This clone was seen only once. This receptor was identified in a man aged 55-75 years with colorectal cancer. This chain connects TRBV12-3 or TRBV12-4 to TRBJ1-6; D remains unclear. The source material was PBMCs. CDR3: CASSLAGPSPLHF. CDR3 coding DNA: TGTGCCAGCAGTTTGGCCGGACCTTCACCCCTCCACTTT.